The source of this TCR beta chain is a study of technical replicates of blood from a handful of donors. This clone was seen only once. Using immunoSEQ multiplex PCR, the repertoire was profiled, and TCRdb retains in-frame clones only, with some absent. The table shows over 60,000 clones, with 93% occurring only once. This CDR3 region has 13 residues. The germline V gene has CDR1 KGHSH and CDR2 LQKENI. Germline trimming cut 8 bases from V and 3 bases from J; bases unmatched to any gene: 5. The TCR sequence derives from a human donor in good health. V and J are TRBV18 and TRBJ1-2; 8 bases match TRBD1. Sequenced: T cells isolated from PBMCs. CDR3 amino acids: CASKTGQDYGYTF. The CDR3 DNA sequence: TGTGCCAGCAAAACGGGACAGGACTATGGCTACACCTTC.